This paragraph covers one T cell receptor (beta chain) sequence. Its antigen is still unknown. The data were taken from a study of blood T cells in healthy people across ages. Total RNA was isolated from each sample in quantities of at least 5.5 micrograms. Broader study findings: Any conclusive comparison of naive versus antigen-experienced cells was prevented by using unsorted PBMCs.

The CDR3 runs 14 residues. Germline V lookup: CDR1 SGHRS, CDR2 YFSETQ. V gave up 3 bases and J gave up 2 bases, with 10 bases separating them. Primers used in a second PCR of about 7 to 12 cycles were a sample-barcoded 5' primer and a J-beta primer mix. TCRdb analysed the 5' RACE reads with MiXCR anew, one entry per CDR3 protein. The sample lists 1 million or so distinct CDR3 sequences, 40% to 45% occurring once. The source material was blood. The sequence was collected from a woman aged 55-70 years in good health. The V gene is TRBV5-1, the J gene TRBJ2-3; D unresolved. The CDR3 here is CASSSAIPTDTQYF. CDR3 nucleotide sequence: TGCGCCAGCAGCTCTGCCATACCCACAGATACGCAGTATTTT.